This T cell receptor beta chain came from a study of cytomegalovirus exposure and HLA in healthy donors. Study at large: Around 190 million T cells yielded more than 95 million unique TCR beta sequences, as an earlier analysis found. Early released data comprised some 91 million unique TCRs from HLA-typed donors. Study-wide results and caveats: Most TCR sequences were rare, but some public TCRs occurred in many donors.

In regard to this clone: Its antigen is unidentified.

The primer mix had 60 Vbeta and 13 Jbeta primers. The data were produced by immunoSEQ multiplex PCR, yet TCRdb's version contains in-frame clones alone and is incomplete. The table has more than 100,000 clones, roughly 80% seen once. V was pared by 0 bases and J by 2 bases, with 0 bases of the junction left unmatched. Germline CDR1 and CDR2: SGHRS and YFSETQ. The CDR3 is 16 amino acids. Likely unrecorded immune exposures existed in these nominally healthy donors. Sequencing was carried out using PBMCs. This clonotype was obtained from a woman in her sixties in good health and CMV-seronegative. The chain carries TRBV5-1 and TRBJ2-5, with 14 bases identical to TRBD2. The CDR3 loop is CASSLGTSGGQETQYF. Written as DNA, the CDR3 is TGCGCCAGCAGCTTGGGGACTAGCGGGGGGCAAGAGACCCAGTACTTC.